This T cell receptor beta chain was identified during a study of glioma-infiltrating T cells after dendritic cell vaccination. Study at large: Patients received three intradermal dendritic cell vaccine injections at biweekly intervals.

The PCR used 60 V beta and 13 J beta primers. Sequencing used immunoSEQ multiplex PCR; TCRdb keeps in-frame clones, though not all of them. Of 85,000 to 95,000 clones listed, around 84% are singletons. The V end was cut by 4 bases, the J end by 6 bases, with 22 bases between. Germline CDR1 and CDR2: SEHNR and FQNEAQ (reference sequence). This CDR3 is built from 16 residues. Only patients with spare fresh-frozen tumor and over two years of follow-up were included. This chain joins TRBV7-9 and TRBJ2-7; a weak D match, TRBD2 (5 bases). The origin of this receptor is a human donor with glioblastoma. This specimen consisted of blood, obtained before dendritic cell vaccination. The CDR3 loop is CASSSAPGYISGEQYF. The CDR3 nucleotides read TGTGCCAGCAGCTCGGCCCCGGGATACATTTCCGGCGAGCAGTACTTC.